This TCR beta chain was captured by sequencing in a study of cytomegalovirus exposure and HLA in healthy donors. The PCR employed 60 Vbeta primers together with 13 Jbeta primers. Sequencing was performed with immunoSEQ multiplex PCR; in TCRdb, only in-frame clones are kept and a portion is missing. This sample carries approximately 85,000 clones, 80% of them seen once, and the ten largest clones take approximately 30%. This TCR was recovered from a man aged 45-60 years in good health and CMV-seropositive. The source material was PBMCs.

The CDR3 sequence: CASSFPGQGANTEAFF. The CDR3 nucleotides read TGCGCCAGCAGCTTTCCAGGACAGGGAGCGAACACTGAAGCTTTCTTT. The rearrangement joins TRBV5-1 to TRBJ1-1; 8 positions match TRBD1. V was clipped by 2 bases and J by 1 base; unmatched bases: 7. The CDR3 sequence is 16 residues long. Germline lookup yields CDR1 SGHRS and CDR2 YFSETQ. Based on the CDR3 plus reference TRBV5-1 and TRBJ1-1, the full variable domain is KAGVTQTPRYLIKTRGQQVTLSCSPISGHRSVSWYQQTPGQGLQFLFEYFSETQRNKGNFPGRFSGRQFSNSRSEMNVSTLELGDSALYLCASSFPGQGANTEAFFGQGTRLTVV.